This TCR beta chain stems from a study of blood T cell repertoires in COVID-19. Study context: Sites in the United States, Italy and Spain provided acute and convalescent COVID-19 samples.

Per germline, CDR1 LNHDA and CDR2 SQIVND (reference sequence). This CDR3 has 13 amino acids. V lost 7 bases to trimming and J lost 3 bases; unmatched junction nucleotides: 4. Authors' methods: Estimated nucleated cell counts came from reference gene primer amplification. The method was immunoSEQ multiplex PCR; TCRdb's version includes in-frame clones alone and lacks a portion of them. The V and J calls and clone size were taken over from that table, and D and trimming were inferred from the DNA. The sample contains 200,000 to 250,000 clones, about 83% of which appear only once. Categorization into cohorts depended on clinical history that participants reported. Each recovered donor of Cohort 3 presented with two negative PCRs, clearance, or symptom resolution.

Specimen: PBMCs or T cells enriched from blood (not recorded which). The V call is TRBV19, the J call TRBJ1-1, with 8 bases fitting TRBD1. This TCR was recovered from a woman in her forties or fifties who had recovered from COVID-19. The CDR3 loop reads CASIPDRDTEAFF. The CDR3 DNA reads TGTGCCAGTATCCCGGACAGGGACACTGAAGCTTTCTTT.